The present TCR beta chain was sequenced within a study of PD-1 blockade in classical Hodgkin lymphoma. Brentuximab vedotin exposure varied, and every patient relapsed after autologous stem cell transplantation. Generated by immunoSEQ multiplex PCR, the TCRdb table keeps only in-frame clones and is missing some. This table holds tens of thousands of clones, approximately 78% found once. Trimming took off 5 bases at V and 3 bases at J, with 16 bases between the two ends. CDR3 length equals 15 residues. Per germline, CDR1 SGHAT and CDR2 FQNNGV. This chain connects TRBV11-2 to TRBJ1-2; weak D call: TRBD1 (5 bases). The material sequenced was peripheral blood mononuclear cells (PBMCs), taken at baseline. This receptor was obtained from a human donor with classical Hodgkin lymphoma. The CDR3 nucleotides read TGTGCCAGCAGCAATCTCGGCAGGGCGTACTATGGCTACACCTTC. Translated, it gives CASSNLGRAYYGYTF.